This entry lists 22 T cell receptor beta chains sequenced from one sample in a study of patients and donors after allogeneic stem cell transplantation. TCRdb re-analysed the RT-PCR reads in MiXCR, keeping a single row per CDR3 protein. The sample lists approximately 160,000 distinct CDR3 sequences, 24% occurring once. The sample consisted of blood, either unsorted or a sorted T cell fraction (not recorded which). The receptors originated from a human donor who was either an allogeneic HSCT recipient or a stem cell or donor lymphocyte infusion donor (not recorded which). It is not recorded whose cells these are; they may come from a transplant donor.

The rearrangement uses TRBV12-5 and TRBJ2-7; perhaps TRBD1 as D (6 bases). Deletions cut 0 bases from V and 6 bases from J, with 18 bases between. The CDR3 consists of 16 residues. CDR1 is LGHNT, CDR2 FRNRAP, per germline. Here the CDR3 reads CASGLVRKQGSGEQYF. The DNA for the CDR3 is TGTGCTAGTGGTTTGGTAAGGAAACAGGGTTCTGGCGAGCAGTACTTC.

This chain links TRBV5-1 with TRBJ2-3; D may be TRBD2 (6 bases). Germline CDR1 SGHRS, CDR2 YFSETQ. The length of the CDR3 is 15 residues. Trimming shortened V by 6 bases and J by 2 bases, and 16 bases separated the two germline ends. The CDR3 DNA is TGCGCCAGCACCCTAGTGGGAGGTTCCACAGATACGCAGTATTTT. Translating gives CASTLVGGSTDTQYF.

The genes are TRBV18 and TRBJ1-4; D is uncertain. Germline V gene sequence: CDR1 KGHSH, CDR2 LQKENI. The CDR3 loop spans 16 amino acids. The V end lost 3 bases, the J end lost 0 bases, and 11 bases lay between the germline ends. The DNA of the CDR3 is TGTGCCAGCTCACCCTCGACGGACCCAACTAATGAAAAACTGTTTTTT. Translation gives CASSPSTDPTNEKLFF.

On this clonotype itself: Sequence at one end of the junction differs from germline and may be a read error. The chain uses TRBV20-1 and TRBJ1-1; no clear D. The CDR3 consists of 14 residues. The germline V gene encodes CDR1 DFQATT and CDR2 SNEGSKA (reference sequence). The chain's CDR3 is CSAGDGKGITEAFF. The CDR3 DNA reads TGCAGTGCTGGAGATGGAAAAGGGATCACTGAAGCTTTCTTT.

This clonotype was counted between two and nine times. V gene TRBV4-2 combines with J gene TRBJ1-6; D is unresolved. The germline V and J ends were trimmed by 1 base and 0 bases, with 13 bases remaining between them. Germline loops: CDR1 LGHNA, CDR2 YNFKEQ. CDR3 length: 18 amino acids. The CDR3 bases are TGTGCCAGCAGCCAAGTTTTGCAGGCTAGCTCCTATAATTCACCCCTCCACTTT. This sequence encodes CASSQVLQASSYNSPLHF.

V usage is TRBV20-1 and J usage is TRBJ2-7; 13 bases agree with TRBD2. V lost 7 bases to trimming and J lost 5 bases; unmatched junction nucleotides: 8. The CDR3 spans 14 residues. Germline CDR1 is DFQATT and CDR2 is SNEGSKA (reference sequence). Here the CDR3 DNA reads TGCAGTGTTGGACTAGCGGGAGAGTTCAACGAGCAGTACTTC. This sequence encodes CSVGLAGEFNEQYF.

This clonotype was found a few times. CDR3 coding DNA: TGTGCCAGCAGCTTAGGGAGCGGGGGCTACACAGATACGCAGTATTTT. This codes for CASSLGSGGYTDTQYF. The genes are TRBV11-2 and TRBJ2-3; 8 bases match TRBD2. The V gene end was trimmed by 1 base and the J gene end by 2 bases; junction bases not matched to a gene: 5. The CDR3 has 16 residues. Germline V gene data show CDR1 as SGHAT and CDR2 as FQNNGV.

This clonotype was seen more than once but under ten times. The gene calls are TRBV24-1 and TRBJ2-3; 11 bases agree with TRBD2. Trimming cost V 6 bases and J 2 bases; bases outside gene matches: 3. This CDR3 contains 15 residues. Germline CDR1 is KGHDR and CDR2 is SFDVKD. CDR3 sequence reads: CATSTSGGLTDTQYF. Written as DNA, the CDR3 is TGTGCCACCAGTACTAGCGGGGGACTCACAGATACGCAGTATTTT.

This clonotype was picked up a small number of times. The chain is built from TRBV15 and TRBJ2-2; the match to TRBD2 covers 7 bases. In germline, CDR1 is LNHNV, CDR2 YYDKDF (reference sequence). The CDR3 length is 17 residues. V dropped 0 bases and J dropped 3; count of bases not matched to a gene: 7. Here the CDR3 reads CATSRDPGTTYTGELFF. For the CDR3, the DNA is TGTGCCACCAGCAGAGATCCCGGGACTACTTACACCGGGGAGCTGTTTTTT.

This chain uses TRBV4-1 with TRBJ2-2; D is unresolved. Germline CDR1 and CDR2: MGHRA and YSYEKL. This CDR3 region has 16 residues. Deletions cut 4 bases from V and 0 bases from J, with 12 bases between. Written as DNA, the CDR3 is TGCGCCAGCAGCCCACGAGCAGCAGCGAACACCGGGGAGCTGTTTTTT. Translation: CASSPRAAANTGELFF.

V and J are TRBV4-1 and TRBJ2-3; D unresolved. The germline gives CDR1 MGHRA, CDR2 YSYEKL. The CDR3 has 17 residues. V lost 3 bases, J lost 0 bases, and 16 bases lay in between. CDR3 protein: CASSHVGDGLSTDTQYF. Written as DNA, the CDR3 is TGCGCCAGCAGCCATGTTGGCGACGGGTTGAGCACAGATACGCAGTATTTT.

The chain carries TRBV2 and TRBJ2-7; TRBD1 is a possible D gene (6 bases). Between the trimmed V and J ends, which lost 4 bases and 1 base, there was a span of 8 bases. Germline assignment: CDR1 SNHLY and CDR2 FYNNEI. CDR3 length: 13 residues. For the CDR3, the DNA is TGTGCCAGCAGTGTACAGGGATCCTACGAGCAGTACTTC. Protein sequence: CASSVQGSYEQYF.

Ten or more counts support this clonotype. The chain links TRBV12-3 or TRBV12-4 to TRBJ1-5; 9 bases map to TRBD1. The CDR3 totals 15 residues. V lost 1 base to trimming and J lost 2 bases; unmatched junction nucleotides: 0. CDR3 DNA sequence: TGTGCCAGCAGTTTAGGGACAGGGGGCAATCAGCCCCAGCATTTT. Translation: CASSLGTGGNQPQHF.

This clonotype was observed a few times. The CDR3, as DNA: TGCGCCAGCAGCTTGGCAGGCAGGACCCACCCAGGGGATGAGCAGTTCTTC. Translated: CASSLAGRTHPGDEQFF. V gene TRBV5-1 combines with J gene TRBJ2-1; maybe TRBD1 (6 bases). V was clipped by 0 bases and J by 8 bases, with 21 bases between them. CDR1 SGHRS and CDR2 YFSETQ come from the germline V gene. There are 17 residues in the CDR3.

This clonotype was seen just once. J is TRBJ2-7 and V is TRBV18, with a tentative D call TRBD1 (6 bases). CDR1 is KGHSH and CDR2 is LQKENI in the germline V gene. Trimming shortened V by 8 bases and J by 2 bases, and 16 bases separated the two germline ends. This CDR3 spans 14 amino acids. The CDR3 is CASGSGQGTYEQYF. The CDR3, as DNA: TGTGCCAGCGGAAGTGGGCAGGGGACCTACGAGCAGTACTTC.

This chain connects TRBV20-1 to TRBJ2-1, with TRBD2 identical over 9 bases. Germline lookup yields CDR1 DFQATT and CDR2 SNEGSKA (reference sequence). The CDR3 consists of 14 residues. V lost 2 bases, J lost 4 bases, and 3 bases stayed unmatched. In DNA form, the CDR3 reads TGCAGTGCTAGACACAGCGGGAGGTACAATGAGCAGTTCTTC. Residues: CSARHSGRYNEQFF.

This clonotype was detected only once. The rearrangement uses TRBV24-1 and TRBJ2-7, with 10 bases lining up with TRBD1. Unmatched junction bases numbered 6, after V lost 3 bases and J lost 2 bases. Germline V CDR1 and CDR2: KGHDR, SFDVKD. The CDR3 spans 16 residues. CDR3 loop: CATSDTTGTGAYEQYF. DNA of the CDR3: TGTGCCACCAGTGATACGACCGGGACAGGGGCCTACGAGCAGTACTTC.

In this sample, this clonotype turned up many times. The chain links TRBV12-3 or TRBV12-4 to TRBJ1-2, with D tentatively TRBD1 (6 bases). The CDR3 totals 14 residues. V was shortened by 6 bases and J by 4 bases, with 15 bases between the two germline ends. As DNA, the CDR3 is TGTGCCAGCAGCCTAGGGACACCAGTCTATGGCTACACCTTC. This sequence encodes CASSLGTPVYGYTF.

The V call is TRBV6-8, the J call TRBJ2-2; maybe TRBD1 (6 bases). The germline V gene encodes CDR1 MNHGY and CDR2 SAAAGT. Trimming took off 2 bases at V and 5 bases at J, with 9 bases between the two ends. The CDR3 spans 14 residues. This CDR3 is CASSYRTETGELFF. The CDR3 DNA reads TGTGCCAGCAGTTACCGGACAGAAACCGGGGAGCTGTTTTTT.

This chain connects TRBV29-1 to TRBJ2-7; 7 bases agree with TRBD2. This CDR3 contains 12 residues. Germline CDR1 SQVTM, CDR2 ANQGSEA. Trimming cost V 7 bases and J 3 bases; bases outside gene matches: 6. The chain's CDR3 is CSGVGRNYEQYF. CDR3 coding DNA: TGCAGCGGCGTCGGGAGGAACTACGAGCAGTACTTC.

This clonotype turned up a few times. The chain recombines TRBV20-1 with TRBJ2-1, with D possibly being TRBD2 (5 bases). Trimming took 7 bases from V and 5 from J, leaving 18 bases between them. This CDR3 region has 14 residues. Germline V gene sequence: CDR1 DFQATT, CDR2 SNEGSKA (reference sequence). CDR3: CSGLVWEYNNEQFF. The CDR3 nucleotides are TGCAGTGGTCTTGTGTGGGAGTACAACAATGAGCAGTTCTTC.

The chain recombines TRBV18 with TRBJ2-1; 7 bases map to TRBD1. V gave up 2 bases and J gave up 4 bases; unmatched junction bases: 8. The CDR3 totals 16 residues. Per the germline V gene, CDR1 is KGHSH and CDR2 is LQKENI. The chain's CDR3 is CASSPGQDQTYNEQFF. In DNA, the CDR3 is TGTGCCAGCTCACCAGGACAGGACCAAACGTACAATGAGCAGTTCTTC. The variable domain in full, completed from reference TRBV18 and TRBJ2-1, reads NAGVMQNPRHLVRRRGQEARLRCSPMKGHSHVYWYRQLPEEGLKFMVYLQKENIIDESGMPKERFSAEFPKEGPSILRIQQVVRGDSAAYFCASSPGQDQTYNEQFFGPGTRLTVL.